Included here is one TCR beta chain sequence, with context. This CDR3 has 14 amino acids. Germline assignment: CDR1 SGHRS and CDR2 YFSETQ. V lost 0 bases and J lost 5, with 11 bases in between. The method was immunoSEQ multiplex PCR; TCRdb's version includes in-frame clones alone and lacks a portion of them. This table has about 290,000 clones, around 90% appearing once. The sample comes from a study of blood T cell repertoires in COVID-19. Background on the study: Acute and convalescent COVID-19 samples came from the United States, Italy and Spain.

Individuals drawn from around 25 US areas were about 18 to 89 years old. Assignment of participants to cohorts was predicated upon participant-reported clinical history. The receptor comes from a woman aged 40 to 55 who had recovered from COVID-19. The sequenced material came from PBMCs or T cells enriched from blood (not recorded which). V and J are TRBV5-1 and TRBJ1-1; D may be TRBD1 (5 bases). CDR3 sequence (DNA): TGCGCCAGCAGCTTGGAAGGGGTCGGGACTGAAGCTTTCTTT. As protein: CASSLEGVGTEAFF.